These 27 T cell receptor beta chains were sequenced from one sample in a study of shared clonotypes between healthy human individuals. Measured with immunoSEQ multiplex PCR; TCRdb has only the in-frame clones, and not every one. Here the sample spans 2 million to 2.5 million clones, approximately 90% being singletons. The sequenced material came from naive CD4+ T cells from PBMCs. The subset here: CD45RA+ positively selected. These receptors all come from a man in his late teens or twenties in good health. Some clones in this sample may be carry-over from other donors' samples.

The chain is built from TRBV18 and TRBJ2-5, with TRBD2 matching over 11 bases. Germline loops: CDR1 KGHSH, CDR2 LQKENI. J lost 1 base, V lost 0 bases, and 7 bases had no gene match. CDR3 length: 18 amino acids. The CDR3 sequence is CASSPPGLAGGSQETQYF. DNA for the CDR3: TGTGCCAGCTCACCACCAGGTCTAGCGGGAGGAAGCCAAGAGACCCAGTACTTC.

On this clone itself: The same CDR3 arises from other DNA sequences in this sample as well. This rearrangement joins TRBV28 to TRBJ2-1, with D unresolved. The V gene's germline CDR1 is MDHEN and CDR2 SYDVKM. Trimming took 5 bases from V and 4 from J, leaving 6 bases between them. The CDR3 runs 12 residues. Written as DNA, the CDR3 is TGTGCCAGCAGTCTTACTTACAATGAGCAGTTCTTC. It codes for CASSLTYNEQFF.

The chain carries TRBV29-1 and TRBJ2-7; D ambiguous. Germline CDR1 and CDR2: SQVTM and ANQGSEA. This CDR3 is 14 amino acids long. The V gene lost 1 base and the J gene lost 4 bases, with 14 bases spanning the gap. For the CDR3, the DNA is TGCAGCGTTGAAGGCGGCAGTACCTATTACGAGCAGTACTTC. It yields the protein CSVEGGSTYYEQYF.

This rearrangement joins TRBV30 to TRBJ2-1; 8 bases align to TRBD2. The junction had 2 bases not matched to a gene; V was cut back by 4 bases and J by 3 bases. The CDR3 runs to 13 residues. Germline CDR1 and CDR2: GTSNPN and SVGIG (reference sequence). DNA of the CDR3: TGTGCCTGGACTAGCGGGTACTACAATGAGCAGTTCTTC. Its translation is CAWTSGYYNEQFF.

The rearrangement joins TRBV5-6 to TRBJ1-1; a weak D match, TRBD1 (5 bases). V was shortened by 3 bases and J by 2 bases, with 14 bases between the two germline ends. This CDR3 is built from 15 residues. CDR1 and CDR2 (germline): SGHDT, YYEEEE. CDR3 sequence: CASSWRGVQNTEAFF. CDR3 bases: TGTGCCAGCAGCTGGCGGGGCGTACAAAACACTGAAGCTTTCTTT.

V is TRBV11-1 and J is TRBJ2-6, with TRBD1 identical over 7 bases. V lost 2 bases, J lost 0 bases, and 7 bases stayed unmatched. CDR1 and CDR2 (germline): SGHAT, FQDESV (reference sequence). CDR3 size: 18 residues. The CDR3 nucleotides are TGTGCCAGCAGCTTACGACAGGGCAGGGGCTCTGGGGCCAACGTCCTGACTTTC. Its protein is CASSLRQGRGSGANVLTF.

The V and J genes are TRBV28 and TRBJ2-1; 7 positions agree with TRBD2. The CDR3 totals 14 residues. Germline trimming cut 3 bases from V and 9 bases from J; bases unmatched to any gene: 8. Looked up from germline, CDR1 is MDHEN and CDR2 is SYDVKM. The CDR3 here is CASSFPSGLTEQFF. Here the CDR3 DNA reads TGTGCCAGCAGTTTCCCTAGCGGATTAACTGAGCAGTTCTTC.

The rearrangement uses TRBV5-6 and TRBJ1-6; the D gene is possibly TRBD1 (6 bases). V gave up 2 bases and J gave up 1 base, with 13 bases separating them. This CDR3 contains 17 residues. Germline V gene data show CDR1 as SGHDT and CDR2 as YYEEEE. CDR3 coding DNA: TGTGCCAGCAGCTTTTCAGGGGCTAGATCCTATAATTCACCCCTCCACTTT. Protein product: CASSFSGARSYNSPLHF.

The chain recombines TRBV6-5 with TRBJ2-5; TRBD2 agrees at 11 bases. V trimming: 6 bases; J trimming: 2 bases; junction bases outside the gene matches: 2. The CDR3 extends over 14 amino acids. Germline V gene lookup returns CDR1 MNHEY and CDR2 SVGAGI. CDR3 coding DNA: TGTGCCAGCAGGGCTAGCGGGGGGCAAGAGACCCAGTACTTC. Translation gives CASRASGGQETQYF.

In its sample, this clone was seen once. The chain links TRBV6-1 to TRBJ1-5, with 7 nucleotides matching TRBD1. The CDR3 spans 14 residues. The germline CDR1 and CDR2 sequences are MNHNS and SASEGT. With 11 bases clipped from V and 4 bases from J, the junction kept 11 bases outside the gene matches. Written as DNA, the CDR3 is TGTGCCCTCCCCCCAGGGGGATGGAATCAGCCCCAGCATTTT. It encodes CALPPGGWNQPQHF.

The chain links TRBV30 to TRBJ2-5; D not resolved. CDR1 is GTSNPN and CDR2 is SVGIG in the germline V gene (reference sequence). Trimming cost V 0 bases and J 7 bases, with 12 bases left between them. The CDR3 length is 13 residues. DNA for the CDR3: TGTGCCTGGAGTGTAAGTCCCTTGGGGACCCAGTACTTC. It translates to CAWSVSPLGTQYF.

The rearrangement links TRBV4-2 to TRBJ2-3; 10 bases line up with TRBD1. The trim removed 4 bases at V and 2 bases at J, leaving 15 bases unmatched. This CDR3 has 19 amino acids. Looked up from germline, CDR1 is LGHNA and CDR2 is YNFKEQ. The CDR3 bases are TGTGCCAGCAGCCTCTTAGAAGGCGGGACAGGGGCCTACACAGATACGCAGTATTTT. The encoded protein is CASSLLEGGTGAYTDTQYF.

The chain carries TRBV5-1 and TRBJ2-3, with D possibly being TRBD1 (5 bases). The CDR3 sequence is 15 residues long. CDR1 SGHRS and CDR2 YFSETQ come from the germline V gene. The V end was cut by 4 bases, the J end by 1 base, with 13 bases between. The CDR3 protein is CASSPDLRGTDTQYF. The CDR3, as DNA: TGCGCCAGCAGCCCGGACCTCAGGGGCACAGATACGCAGTATTTT.

V is TRBV5-1 and J is TRBJ2-6; D possibly corresponds to TRBD2 (5 bases). V was clipped by 4 bases and J by 4 bases, with 12 bases between them. The germline V gene encodes CDR1 SGHRS and CDR2 YFSETQ. CDR3 length: 15 residues. The CDR3 spells CASSPSPPGANVLTF. The CDR3 bases are TGCGCCAGCAGCCCTAGCCCCCCCGGGGCCAACGTCCTGACTTTC.

The gene calls are TRBV30 and TRBJ2-5, with D possibly matching TRBD2 (6 bases). Germline CDR1 reads GTSNPN; CDR2 reads SVGIG (reference sequence). V lost 8 bases and J lost 5, with 12 bases in between. The CDR3 is made up of 11 amino acids. The CDR3 region has the DNA TGTGCCACATCACGGGGGGAGACCCAGTACTTC. Translating gives CATSRGETQYF.

V is TRBV14 and J is TRBJ2-5; tentative D call: TRBD2 (6 bases). V was pared by 0 bases and J by 1 base, with 21 bases between. The CDR3 length is 19 residues. The germline V gene has CDR1 SGHDN and CDR2 FVKESK. In DNA form, the CDR3 reads TGTGCCAGCAGCCAAGAGGTTGGCAGGGAGGAGGTCGGCCAAGAGACCCAGTACTTC. Translating gives CASSQEVGREEVGQETQYF. Based on the CDR3 plus reference TRBV14 and TRBJ2-5, the full variable domain is EAGVTQFPSHSVIEKGQTVTLRCDPISGHDNLYWYRRVMGKEIKFLLHFVKESKQDESGMPNNRFLAERTGGTYSTLKVQPAELEDSGVYFCASSQEVGREEVGQETQYFGPGTRLLVL.

This chain links TRBV9 with TRBJ1-2; D possibly corresponds to TRBD1 (5 bases). CDR3 length: 13 residues. Trimming took off 2 bases at V and 8 bases at J, with 13 bases between the two ends. Germline V gene lookup returns CDR1 SGDLS and CDR2 YYNGEE. The CDR3 DNA sequence: TGTGCCAGCAGCGTGGGGCAGTTGGTCGGCTACACCTTC. It encodes CASSVGQLVGYTF.

The V and J genes are TRBV9 and TRBJ2-1; D perhaps matches TRBD1 (5 bases). This CDR3 region has 14 residues. Germline V gives CDR1 SGDLS, CDR2 YYNGEE. Trimming removed 1 base at V and 1 base at J, with 6 bases between. The chain's CDR3 is CASSVQGSYNEQFF. In nucleotides, the CDR3 is TGTGCCAGCAGCGTACAGGGTTCCTACAATGAGCAGTTCTTC.

The gene calls are TRBV10-2 and TRBJ2-3; possibly TRBD2 for D (6 bases). The CDR3 is 14 amino acids. Between the trimmed V and J ends, which lost 2 bases and 8 bases, there was a span of 14 bases. The germline V gene encodes CDR1 WSHSY and CDR2 SAAADI. CDR3 amino acids: CASSELQGGGTQYF. For the CDR3, the DNA is TGCGCCAGCAGTGAGCTCCAGGGAGGAGGTACGCAGTATTTT.

The chain employs TRBV5-1 and TRBJ2-5, with D unclear. The V end lost 1 base, the J end lost 4 bases, and 5 bases lay between the germline ends. The CDR3 sequence is 12 residues long. The germline CDR1 and CDR2 sequences are SGHRS and YFSETQ. In nucleotides, the CDR3 is TGCGCCAGCAGCTTGATCTTAGAGACCCAGTACTTC. Protein product: CASSLILETQYF.

The chain's CDR3 is CASSPDRDLTGELFF. The CDR3 DNA reads TGTGCCAGCTCACCCGACAGGGACCTCACCGGGGAGCTGTTTTTT. The rearrangement links TRBV18 to TRBJ2-2; TRBD1 agrees at 7 bases. V lost 3 bases and J lost 4; bases outside the gene matches: 5. This CDR3 has 15 residues. Per germline, CDR1 KGHSH and CDR2 LQKENI.

This chain joins TRBV28 and TRBJ2-7, with D unresolved. Per the germline V gene, CDR1 is MDHEN and CDR2 is SYDVKM. This CDR3 spans 15 amino acids. V gave up 0 bases and J gave up 6 bases, with 15 bases separating them. The CDR3 DNA reads TGTGCCAGCAGTTTATGGGACGCCGGCGCCTCCGAGCAGTACTTC. Its translation: CASSLWDAGASEQYF.

This chain connects TRBV28 to TRBJ2-7; tentatively, D is TRBD2 (5 bases). V lost 4 bases and J 0 bases, leaving 13 bases between the germline ends. The germline V gene has CDR1 MDHEN and CDR2 SYDVKM. The CDR3 has 15 residues. Written as DNA, the CDR3 is TGTGCCAGCAGTTACCGGGGTACGAGCTCCTACGAGCAGTACTTC. It yields the protein CASSYRGTSSYEQYF.

J is TRBJ1-2 and V is TRBV6-1; tentative D call: TRBD1 (5 bases). Germline CDR1 MNHNS, CDR2 SASEGT. This CDR3 region has 13 residues. V was shortened by 6 bases and J by 3 bases, with 11 bases between the two germline ends. CDR3: CASRAGQHYGYTF. The CDR3 coding sequence is TGTGCCAGCAGGGCAGGGCAGCACTATGGCTACACCTTC.

This sequence joins TRBV7-3 and TRBJ2-7; tentatively, D is TRBD2 (5 bases). The V end was cut by 4 bases, the J end by 5 bases, with 12 bases between. The CDR3 has 13 amino acids. CDR1 and CDR2 from the germline V gene are SGHTA and FQGTGA. The CDR3 DNA follows: TGTGCCAGCAGCTCCTTACGGCGGGACGAGCAGTACTTC. This translates into CASSSLRRDEQYF.

The rearrangement links TRBV10-3 to TRBJ1-4; no firm D call. This CDR3 has 15 amino acids. CDR1 and CDR2 (germline): ENHRY, SYGVKD. Trimming pared 2 bases from V and 7 bases from J, leaving 14 bases between. The DNA for the CDR3 is TGTGCCATCAGTGAGGATGGTGGGTGGGGTGAAAAACTGTTTTTT. Amino acids: CAISEDGGWGEKLFF.

V gene TRBV2 combines with J gene TRBJ2-3, with 9 bases matching TRBD1. The V and J ends lost 6 bases and 3 bases, in that order; junction bases with no gene match: 7. This CDR3 is built from 15 residues. Germline CDR1 is SNHLY and CDR2 is FYNNEI. CDR3 loop: CASSSGTGQTDTQYF. The CDR3 DNA is TGTGCCAGCAGCTCCGGGACAGGGCAGACAGATACGCAGTATTTT.